The 29 T cell receptor beta chains below all came from one sample that was sequenced in a study of T cell repertoires in cytomegalovirus infection. MiXCR was run by TCRdb on the reads, yielding one entry per CDR3 protein. The sample yields 680,000 or so distinct CDR3 sequences, about 33% seen once. The antigens for these receptors are not known. This material consisted of cultured PBMCs, taken from culture after CMV antigen stimulation. These receptor sequences come from a human donor in good health (CMV status not recorded). Some clones in this sample may be carry-over from other donors' samples.

This clonotype was recorded a few times. V gene TRBV2 combines with J gene TRBJ1-2; D is possibly TRBD1 (5 bases). The CDR3 spans 12 residues. Looked up from germline, CDR1 is SNHLY and CDR2 is FYNNEI. The V and J ends lost 6 bases and 8 bases respectively, with 13 bases between them. The CDR3 reads CASRPDSFGYTF. The CDR3 DNA sequence: TGTGCCAGCAGACCCGACAGTTTCGGCTACACCTTC.

This chain joins TRBV11-2 and TRBJ2-5; TRBD2 agrees at 8 bases. The germline V gene encodes CDR1 SGHAT and CDR2 FQNNGV. The V segment lost 1 base and the J segment 4 bases; nucleotides outside the gene matches: 5. This CDR3 region has 15 residues. CDR3 nucleotides: TGTGCCAGCAGCTTAGGTGGCAGCGGGAGAGAGACCCAGTACTTC. Translation: CASSLGGSGRETQYF.

This clonotype was seen only a few times. The J gene is TRBJ1-6, the V gene TRBV5-4; D gene unclear. Germline values: CDR1 SGHNT, CDR2 YYREEE (reference sequence). V dropped 0 bases and J dropped 7 bases, with 17 bases sitting between them. CDR3 length: 17 amino acids. CDR3 residues: CASSLDHGRRSNSPLHF. CDR3 nucleotide sequence: TGTGCCAGCAGCTTGGATCACGGCCGAAGATCCAATTCACCCCTCCACTTT.

This clonotype was seen a few times. The chain carries TRBV7-2 and TRBJ1-1; D perhaps matches TRBD1 (6 bases). CDR3 length: 15 amino acids. Germline V gene data show CDR1 as SGHTA and CDR2 as FQGNSA. Trimming took 2 bases from V and 4 from J, leaving 14 bases between them. CDR3 protein: CASSLRLGARTEAFF. The CDR3 coding sequence is TGTGCCAGCAGCTTAAGATTGGGGGCGCGCACTGAAGCTTTCTTT.

V is TRBV24-1 and J is TRBJ2-3; D gene ambiguous. Trimming pared 0 bases from V and 4 bases from J, leaving 7 bases between. The CDR3 runs 14 residues. The germline V gene encodes CDR1 KGHDR and CDR2 SFDVKD. The CDR3 spells CATSDLRVPDTQYF. The CDR3 nucleotides are TGTGCCACCAGTGATTTGAGGGTGCCAGATACGCAGTATTTT.

This clonotype was picked up many times. V is TRBV7-2 and J is TRBJ2-1, with a weak D call TRBD2 (5 bases). The CDR3 runs 13 residues. Germline values: CDR1 SGHTA, CDR2 FQGNSA. Deletions cut 5 bases from V and 8 bases from J, with 13 bases between. CDR3 loop: CASSKRGSYEQFF. Written as DNA, the CDR3 is TGTGCCAGCAGCAAAAGAGGGAGCTATGAGCAGTTCTTC.

V is TRBV28 and J is TRBJ1-4; TRBD1 agrees at 8 bases. The V gene end was trimmed by 2 bases and the J gene end by 2 bases; junction bases not matched to a gene: 7. The germline CDR1 and CDR2 sequences are MDHEN and SYDVKM. This CDR3 is 17 amino acids long. The CDR3 nucleotides are TGTGCCAGCAGTTTACCAGGGGGCTGGCAGACTAATGAAAAACTGTTTTTT. It codes for CASSLPGGWQTNEKLFF.

This clonotype was observed a few times. The chain recombines TRBV11-1 with TRBJ1-6, with TRBD1 matching 8 bases. The ends lost 5 bases at V and 9 bases at J; junction bases unmatched: 9. The CDR3 consists of 15 residues. Per germline, CDR1 SGHAT and CDR2 FQDESV (reference sequence). CDR3 in DNA: TGTGCCAGCAGCCCCCGGACAGGGATCGCTTCACCCCTCCACTTT. Amino acids: CASSPRTGIASPLHF.

This clonotype was observed a handful of times. The chain combines TRBV5-1 with TRBJ2-3, with 8 bases lining up with TRBD2. Germline V gives CDR1 SGHRS, CDR2 YFSETQ. V trimming: 7 bases; J trimming: 0 bases; junction bases outside the gene matches: 4. The CDR3 contains 14 residues. CDR3 loop: CASGPSGSTDTQYF. The CDR3 bases are TGCGCCAGCGGCCCTAGCGGGAGCACAGATACGCAGTATTTT.

This rearrangement joins TRBV20-1 to TRBJ2-1; no clear D gene. The germline V gene has CDR1 DFQATT and CDR2 SNEGSKA (reference sequence). V lost 0 bases and J 4 bases, leaving 7 bases between the germline ends. This CDR3 contains 13 residues. For the CDR3, the DNA is TGCAGTGCTAGAGACGGCAGGTACAATGAGCAGTTCTTC. It translates to CSARDGRYNEQFF.

This clonotype was seen at least ten times. The rearrangement uses TRBV7-2 and TRBJ1-4; a possible D gene is TRBD1 (6 bases). Deletions cut 5 bases from V and 10 bases from J, with 17 bases between. The CDR3 sequence is 14 residues long. The V gene's germline CDR1 is SGHTA and CDR2 FQGNSA. The CDR3 protein is CASSQDRSGGKLFF. The CDR3 bases are TGTGCCAGCAGCCAGGACAGATCGGGAGGAAAACTGTTTTTT.

This clonotype was observed a few times. The rearrangement links TRBV20-1 to TRBJ2-7; 11 positions agree with TRBD2. The CDR3 consists of 13 residues. V dropped 3 bases and J dropped 2; count of bases not matched to a gene: 0. The V gene's germline CDR1 is DFQATT and CDR2 SNEGSKA (reference sequence). CDR3 sequence: CSARTSGAYEQYF. CDR3 bases: TGCAGTGCTAGGACTAGCGGGGCCTACGAGCAGTACTTC.

This clonotype was counted between two and nine times. The genes are TRBV14 and TRBJ2-1, with D perhaps matching TRBD2 (6 bases). V was pared by 1 base and J by 5 bases, with 18 bases between. The CDR3 has 17 residues. Germline V gives CDR1 SGHDN, CDR2 FVKESK. The CDR3 reads CASSQVGTGLGHNEQFF. CDR3 nucleotide sequence: TGTGCCAGCAGCCAAGTGGGGACTGGATTAGGCCACAATGAGCAGTTCTTC.

This chain connects TRBV20-1 to TRBJ1-1; D is ambiguous. The CDR3 loop spans 11 amino acids. V was cut by 0 bases and J by 10 bases, with 9 bases left in between. Germline CDR1 reads DFQATT; CDR2 reads SNEGSKA (reference sequence). The CDR3 sequence: CSARDSVGAFF. For the CDR3, the DNA is TGCAGTGCTAGAGATTCCGTGGGAGCTTTCTTT.

This clonotype has ten or more counts. This sequence joins TRBV7-2 and TRBJ1-2; 7 positions agree with TRBD1. This CDR3 has 14 residues. CDR1 is SGHTA and CDR2 is FQGNSA in the germline V gene. V lost 8 bases to trimming and J lost 3 bases; unmatched junction nucleotides: 9. The CDR3 region is CASSYRGADYGYTF. The CDR3 DNA reads TGTGCCAGCTCGTACAGGGGTGCGGACTATGGCTACACCTTC.

The V gene is TRBV20-1, the J gene TRBJ2-3; 8 nucleotides match TRBD1. CDR1 and CDR2 from the germline V gene are DFQATT and SNEGSKA (reference sequence). V lost 6 bases, J lost 6 bases, and 8 bases stayed unmatched. This CDR3 has 13 amino acids. In DNA, the CDR3 is TGCAGTGCCCCGACAGGGGTGCACGATACGCAGTATTTT. It codes for CSAPTGVHDTQYF.

This clonotype was counted a few times. This CDR3 is CASSPGGQGNQPQHF. In DNA form, the CDR3 reads TGTGCCAGCAGTCCAGGCGGACAGGGGAATCAGCCCCAGCATTTT. The chain employs TRBV28 and TRBJ1-5; 9 nucleotides line up with TRBD1. This CDR3 has 15 amino acids. V trimming: 5 bases; J trimming: 4 bases; junction bases outside the gene matches: 6. The germline V gene encodes CDR1 MDHEN and CDR2 SYDVKM.

This clonotype was counted ten times or more. This chain uses TRBV7-8 with TRBJ2-7, with a possible D match to TRBD2 (5 bases). The V gene lost 6 bases and the J gene lost 6 bases, with 24 bases spanning the gap. Germline values: CDR1 SGHVS, CDR2 FQNEAQ. The CDR3 is 16 residues long. DNA of the CDR3: TGTGCCAGCAGTTTGCCCCGTTCGGGATTTCCCCCCGAGCAGTACTTC. It yields the protein CASSLPRSGFPPEQYF. The whole variable domain, remainder taken from reference TRBV7-8 and TRBJ2-7, is GAGVSQSPRYKVAKRGQDVALRCDPISGHVSLFWYQQALGQGPEFLTYFQNEAQLDKSGLPSDRFFAERPEGSVSTLKIQRTQQEDSAVYLCASSLPRSGFPPEQYFGPGTRLTVT.

The sample holds a few counts of this clonotype. The V and J genes are TRBV20-1 and TRBJ1-6; D is unresolved. The V gene lost 3 bases and the J gene lost 5 bases, with 14 bases spanning the gap. The CDR3 runs 15 residues. Germline V lookup: CDR1 DFQATT, CDR2 SNEGSKA (reference sequence). The CDR3 DNA is TGCAGTGCTAGGGGGTCTGGCCTGGATAATTCACCCCTCCACTTT. This encodes CSARGSGLDNSPLHF.

This clonotype was observed a handful of times. J is TRBJ1-3 and V is TRBV7-7, with TRBD1 identical over 8 bases. The ends lost 5 bases at V and 0 bases at J; junction bases unmatched: 18. The V gene's germline CDR1 is SSHAT and CDR2 FNYEAQ (reference sequence). The CDR3 spans 20 residues. The CDR3 region has the DNA TGTGCCAGCAGCCCGCATCCCTGGGGACAGGTTTCAATCTCTGGAAACACCATATATTTT. Protein: CASSPHPWGQVSISGNTIYF.

This clonotype was detected only a few times. The chain joins TRBV6-1 to TRBJ2-3; D gene unclear. The V and J ends lost 7 bases and 1 base respectively, with 9 bases between them. The CDR3 is made up of 13 amino acids. The germline CDR1 and CDR2 sequences are MNHNS and SASEGT. The CDR3: CASISQRTDTQYF. The CDR3 nucleotides read TGTGCCAGCATATCGCAACGCACAGATACGCAGTATTTT.

This clonotype was seen ten or more times. The chain recombines TRBV7-6 with TRBJ2-7; D may be TRBD1 or TRBD2 (5 bases each). The CDR3 loop spans 15 amino acids. CDR1 is SGHVS and CDR2 is FNYEAQ in the germline V gene. Trimming stripped 5 bases from V and 0 bases from J, with 14 bases between. CDR3 sequence (DNA): TGTGCCAGCAGCCTAAGGGACCGAACCTCCTACGAGCAGTACTTC. Translation: CASSLRDRTSYEQYF.

This clonotype showed up just a few times. This chain links TRBV5-4 with TRBJ2-1, with 7 bases identical to TRBD1. With V trimmed by 2 bases and J by 2 bases, 4 bases remained unmatched. The CDR3 has 15 residues. Per the germline V gene, CDR1 is SGHNT and CDR2 is YYREEE (reference sequence). The CDR3: CASSFDRATYNEQFF. The CDR3 DNA reads TGTGCCAGCAGCTTTGACAGGGCTACCTACAATGAGCAGTTCTTC.

A few counts support this clonotype. J is TRBJ2-4 and V is TRBV6-1; no clear D gene. V was cut by 2 bases and J by 0 bases, with 8 bases left in between. CDR1 and CDR2 from the germline V gene are MNHNS and SASEGT. CDR3 size: 15 residues. The CDR3 sequence is CASSEWALAKNIQYF. CDR3 nucleotide sequence: TGTGCCAGCAGTGAATGGGCGCTAGCCAAAAACATTCAGTACTTC.

This rearrangement joins TRBV20-1 to TRBJ1-3; D might be TRBD1 (5 bases). V gave up 5 bases and J gave up 3 bases, with 8 bases separating them. This CDR3 is 12 amino acids long. Looked up from germline, CDR1 is DFQATT and CDR2 is SNEGSKA (reference sequence). The CDR3 bases are TGCAGTGCTGGGACGGTTGGAAACACCATATATTTT. It is translated as CSAGTVGNTIYF.

The chain employs TRBV12-3 or TRBV12-4 and TRBJ2-1, with a possible D match to TRBD2 (6 bases). The V end lost 6 bases, the J end lost 0 bases, and 18 bases lay between the germline ends. The length of the CDR3 is 17 residues. CDR3 nucleotides: TGTGCCAGCAGATCCGCCTGGGCGGGACCCTCCTACAATGAGCAGTTCTTC. Protein sequence: CASRSAWAGPSYNEQFF.

The rearrangement joins TRBV28 to TRBJ1-2; no clear D. The CDR3 loop spans 13 amino acids. V lost 6 bases and J lost 0, with 8 bases in between. The germline gives CDR1 MDHEN, CDR2 SYDVKM. The chain's CDR3 is CASRQRPNYGYTF. DNA for the CDR3: TGTGCCAGCAGACAGCGCCCTAACTATGGCTACACCTTC.

A single count supports this clonotype. This chain joins TRBV7-4 and TRBJ2-5; unclear D gene. This CDR3 comprises 16 residues. Trimming took 5 bases from V and 1 from J, leaving 17 bases between them. Germline assignment: CDR1 SGHVT and CDR2 SQSDAQ. CDR3 region: CASSPRSGVTQETQYF. CDR3 coding DNA: TGTGCCAGCAGCCCCCGGAGTGGGGTGACCCAAGAGACCCAGTACTTC.

V usage is TRBV15 and J usage is TRBJ2-7, with D perhaps TRBD2 (5 bases). Germline CDR1 LNHNV, CDR2 YYDKDF (reference sequence). Trimming removed 0 bases from V and 2 bases from J, with 8 bases in between. This CDR3 is built from 14 residues. DNA for the CDR3: TGTGCCACCAGCAGAGATGGGAGAACCTACGAGCAGTACTTC. Protein product: CATSRDGRTYEQYF.